The clone carrying this T cell receptor beta chain was seen a handful of times. The CDR3 contains 14 residues. V lost 5 bases, J lost 0 bases, and 9 bases lay in between. Germline CDR1 is SGHRS and CDR2 is YFSETQ. The sample is drawn from a study of T-cell reconstitution after alpha-beta-depleted transplantation in children. Unique molecular identifiers were used in preparing the TCRbeta library. Each CDR3 protein is one row after TCRdb ran MiXCR on the PCR reads. The sample consists of under 450,000 distinct CDR3 sequences, more than 10% of them appearing once. The sample was PBMCs, taken from the stem cell graft. This chain connects TRBV5-1 to TRBJ1-5; D unresolved. The sequence was collected from a human donor who donated a stem cell graft to a child with Fanconi anemia. The CDR3 coding sequence is TGCGCCAGCAGACGGAATACTAGCAATCAGCCCCAGCATTTT. The encoded protein is CASRRNTSNQPQHF.